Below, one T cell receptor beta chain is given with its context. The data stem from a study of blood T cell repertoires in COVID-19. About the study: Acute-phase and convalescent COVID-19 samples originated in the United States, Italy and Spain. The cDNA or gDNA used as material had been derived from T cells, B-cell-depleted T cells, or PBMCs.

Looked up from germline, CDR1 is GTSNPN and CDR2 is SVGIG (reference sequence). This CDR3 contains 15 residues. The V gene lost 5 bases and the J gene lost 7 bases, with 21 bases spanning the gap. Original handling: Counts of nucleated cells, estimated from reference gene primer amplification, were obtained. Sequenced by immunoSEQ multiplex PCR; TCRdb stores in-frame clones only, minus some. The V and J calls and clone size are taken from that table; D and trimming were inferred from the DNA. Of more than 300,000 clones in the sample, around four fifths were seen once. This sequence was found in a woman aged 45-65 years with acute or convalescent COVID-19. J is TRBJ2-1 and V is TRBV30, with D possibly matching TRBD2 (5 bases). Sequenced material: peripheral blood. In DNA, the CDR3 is TGTGCCTGGGGACGCGACCCCTTAAGGGAGAATGAGCAGTTCTTC. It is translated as CAWGRDPLRENEQFF. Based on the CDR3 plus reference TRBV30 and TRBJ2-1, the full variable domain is SQTIHQWPATLVQPVGSPLSLECTVEGTSNPNLYWYRQAAGRGLQLLFYSVGIGQISSEVPQNLSASRPQDRQFILSSKKLLLSDSGFYLCAWGRDPLRENEQFFGPGTRLTVL.